One T cell receptor beta chain is described in this entry. Which antigen it targets is not known. Base qualities are not recorded, but no much larger clone differs from it by a single base. This specimen belongs to a study of control samples from healthy donors and cancer patients (dated by TCRdb to 2020 to 2021). V loses 1 base at its end and J loses 3 bases; junction bases beyond the gene matches: 8. The germline V gene encodes CDR1 SGHAT and CDR2 FQNNGV. The cysteine opens and the phenylalanine closes a CDR3 of 17 amino acids. Here the CDR3 DNA is all that survives: 51 bases in frame from base 1. Receptor libraries were prepared by the immunoSEQ multiplex PCR assay. TCRdb stores this immuneACCESS table with in-frame sequences only. Part of the clones is absent; in the studies checked, under half of the shortfall reflects unresolved V genes, and no reason is known for the rest. The sample data list under 200,000 clones, and 96% of these were observed just once. Jointly, the top ten make up approximately 1% of the sample.

The chain was built from TRBV11-2 and TRBJ2-5; 10 junctional bases match TRBD2. The clonotype was recovered from a woman between 25 and 40 years old in good health. Sequences were obtained from blood. The bases read TGTGCCAGCAGCTTAGGCGTCATACTAGCGGGAAAAGAGACCCAGTACTTC. Protein translation: CASSLGVILAGKETQYF.